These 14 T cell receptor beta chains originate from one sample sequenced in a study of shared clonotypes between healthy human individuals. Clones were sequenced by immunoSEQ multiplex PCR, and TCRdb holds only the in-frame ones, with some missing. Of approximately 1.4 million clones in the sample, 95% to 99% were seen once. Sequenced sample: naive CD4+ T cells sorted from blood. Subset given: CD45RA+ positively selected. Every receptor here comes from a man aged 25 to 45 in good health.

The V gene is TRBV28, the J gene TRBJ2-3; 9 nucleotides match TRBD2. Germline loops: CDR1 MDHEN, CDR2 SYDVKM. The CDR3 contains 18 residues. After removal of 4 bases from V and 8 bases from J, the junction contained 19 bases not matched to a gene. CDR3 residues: CASSSGGNLAGVQVTQYF. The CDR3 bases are TGTGCCAGCAGTTCCGGGGGGAACTTAGCGGGAGTTCAAGTTACGCAGTATTTT.

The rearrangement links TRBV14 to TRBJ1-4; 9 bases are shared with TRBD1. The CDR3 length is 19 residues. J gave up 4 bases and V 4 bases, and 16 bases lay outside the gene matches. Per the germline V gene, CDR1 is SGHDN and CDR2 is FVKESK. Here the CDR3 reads CASSPGGGDRDFGNEKLFF. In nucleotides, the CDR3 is TGTGCCAGCAGCCCAGGGGGAGGGGACAGGGACTTCGGTAATGAAAAACTGTTTTTT.

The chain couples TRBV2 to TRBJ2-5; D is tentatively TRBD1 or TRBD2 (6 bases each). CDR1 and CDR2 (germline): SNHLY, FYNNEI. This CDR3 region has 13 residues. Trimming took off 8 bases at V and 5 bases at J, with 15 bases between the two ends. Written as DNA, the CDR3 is TGTGCCAGCGCCTTAGGGGGGCGGGAGACCCAGTACTTC. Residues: CASALGGRETQYF.

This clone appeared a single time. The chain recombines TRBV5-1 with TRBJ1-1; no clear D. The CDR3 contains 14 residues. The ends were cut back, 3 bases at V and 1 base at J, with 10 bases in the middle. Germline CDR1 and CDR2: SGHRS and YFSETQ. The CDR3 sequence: CASSYGRENTEAFF. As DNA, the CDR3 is TGCGCCAGCAGCTACGGACGGGAGAACACTGAAGCTTTCTTT. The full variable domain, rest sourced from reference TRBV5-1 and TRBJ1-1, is KAGVTQTPRYLIKTRGQQVTLSCSPISGHRSVSWYQQTPGQGLQFLFEYFSETQRNKGNFPGRFSGRQFSNSRSEMNVSTLELGDSALYLCASSYGRENTEAFFGQGTRLTVV.

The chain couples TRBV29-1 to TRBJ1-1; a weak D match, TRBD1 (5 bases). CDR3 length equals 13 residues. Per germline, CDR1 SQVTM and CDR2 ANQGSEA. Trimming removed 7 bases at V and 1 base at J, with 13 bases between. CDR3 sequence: CSAQQAQNTEAFF. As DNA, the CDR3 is TGCAGCGCCCAACAGGCCCAGAACACTGAAGCTTTCTTT.

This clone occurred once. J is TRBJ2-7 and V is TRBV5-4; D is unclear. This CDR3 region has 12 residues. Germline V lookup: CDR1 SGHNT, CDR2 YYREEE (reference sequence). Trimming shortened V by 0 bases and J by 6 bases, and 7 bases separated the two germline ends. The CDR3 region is CASSLDSLEQYF. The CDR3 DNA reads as TGTGCCAGCAGCTTGGACTCCCTCGAGCAGTACTTC.

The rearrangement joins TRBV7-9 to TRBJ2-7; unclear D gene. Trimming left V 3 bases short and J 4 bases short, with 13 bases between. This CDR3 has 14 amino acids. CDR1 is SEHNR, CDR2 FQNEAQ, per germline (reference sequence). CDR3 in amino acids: CASSLASLSYEQYF. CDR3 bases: TGTGCCAGCAGCTTGGCTAGTCTTAGTTACGAGCAGTACTTC. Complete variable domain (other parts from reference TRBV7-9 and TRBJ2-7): DTGVSQNPRHKITKRGQNVTFRCDPISEHNRLYWYRQTLGQGPEFLTYFQNEAQLEKSRLLSDRFSAERPKGSFSTLEIQRTEQGDSAMYLCASSLASLSYEQYFGPGTRLTVT.

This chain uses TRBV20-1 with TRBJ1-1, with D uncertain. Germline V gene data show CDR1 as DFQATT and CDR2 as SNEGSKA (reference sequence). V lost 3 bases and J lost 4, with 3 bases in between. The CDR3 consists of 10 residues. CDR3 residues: CSASSTEAFF. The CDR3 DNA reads TGCAGTGCTAGCTCCACTGAAGCTTTCTTT.

The CDR3: CASSPRGGLAGYNEQFF. The CDR3 DNA is TGTGCCAGCAGCCCTAGGGGGGGACTAGCGGGATACAATGAGCAGTTCTTC. The chain links TRBV7-6 to TRBJ2-1; 13 positions agree with TRBD2. CDR3 length: 17 amino acids. Per the germline V gene, CDR1 is SGHVS and CDR2 is FNYEAQ. The V segment lost 5 bases and the J segment 4 bases; nucleotides outside the gene matches: 8.

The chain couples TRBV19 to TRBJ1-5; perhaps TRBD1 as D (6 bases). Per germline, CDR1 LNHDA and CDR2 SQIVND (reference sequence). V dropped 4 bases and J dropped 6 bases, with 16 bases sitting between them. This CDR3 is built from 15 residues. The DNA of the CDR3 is TGTGCCAGTAGTACCTTACAGGGTTTGAGTCAGCCCCAGCATTTT. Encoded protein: CASSTLQGLSQPQHF.

CDR3 bases: TGTGCCAGCAGCCCCGGACAGGGGCGCCAAGAGACCCAGTACTTC. This sequence encodes CASSPGQGRQETQYF. This sequence joins TRBV11-3 and TRBJ2-5; 9 nucleotides match TRBD1. CDR3 length: 15 amino acids. V lost 5 bases, J lost 1 base, and 5 bases stayed unmatched. Germline CDR1 reads SGHNT; CDR2 reads YENEEA.

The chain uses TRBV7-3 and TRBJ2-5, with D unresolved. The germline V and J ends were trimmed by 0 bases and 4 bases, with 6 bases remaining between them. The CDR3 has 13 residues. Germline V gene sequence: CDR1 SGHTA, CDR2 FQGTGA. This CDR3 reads CASSLTRTETQYF. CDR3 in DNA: TGTGCCAGCAGCTTAACTAGAACAGAGACCCAGTACTTC. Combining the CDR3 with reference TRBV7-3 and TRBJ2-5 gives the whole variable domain GAGVSQTPSNKVTEKGKYVELRCDPISGHTALYWYRQSLGQGPEFLIYFQGTGAADDSGLPNDRFFAVRPEGSVSTLKIQRTERGDSAVYLCASSLTRTETQYFGPGTRLLVL.

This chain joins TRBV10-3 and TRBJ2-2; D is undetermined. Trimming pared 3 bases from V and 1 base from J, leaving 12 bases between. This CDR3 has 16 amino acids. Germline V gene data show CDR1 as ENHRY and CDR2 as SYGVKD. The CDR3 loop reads CAISESGRKNTGELFF. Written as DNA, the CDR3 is TGTGCCATCAGTGAAAGTGGTCGGAAGAACACCGGGGAGCTGTTTTTT.

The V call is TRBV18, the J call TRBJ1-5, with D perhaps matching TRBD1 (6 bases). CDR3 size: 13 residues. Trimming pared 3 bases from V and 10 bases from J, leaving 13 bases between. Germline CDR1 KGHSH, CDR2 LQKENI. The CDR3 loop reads CASSPQGKGPQHF. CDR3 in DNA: TGTGCCAGCTCACCGCAGGGGAAGGGTCCCCAGCATTTT.